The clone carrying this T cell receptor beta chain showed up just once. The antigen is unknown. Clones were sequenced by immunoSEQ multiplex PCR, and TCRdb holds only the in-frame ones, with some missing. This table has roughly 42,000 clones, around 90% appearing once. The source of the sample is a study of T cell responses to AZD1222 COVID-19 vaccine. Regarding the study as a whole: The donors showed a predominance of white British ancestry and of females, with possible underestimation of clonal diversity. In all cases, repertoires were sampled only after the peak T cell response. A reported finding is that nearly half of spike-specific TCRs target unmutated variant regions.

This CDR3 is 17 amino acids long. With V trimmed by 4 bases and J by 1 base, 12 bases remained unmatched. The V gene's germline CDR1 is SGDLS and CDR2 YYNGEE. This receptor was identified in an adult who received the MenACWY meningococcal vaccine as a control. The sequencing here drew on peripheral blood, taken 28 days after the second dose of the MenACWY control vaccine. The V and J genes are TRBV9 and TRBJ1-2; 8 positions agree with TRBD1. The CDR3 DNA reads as TGTGCCAGCAGCCCCCCGGGAACAGGGGGAAATAACTATGGCTACACCTTC. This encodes CASSPPGTGGNNYGYTF.